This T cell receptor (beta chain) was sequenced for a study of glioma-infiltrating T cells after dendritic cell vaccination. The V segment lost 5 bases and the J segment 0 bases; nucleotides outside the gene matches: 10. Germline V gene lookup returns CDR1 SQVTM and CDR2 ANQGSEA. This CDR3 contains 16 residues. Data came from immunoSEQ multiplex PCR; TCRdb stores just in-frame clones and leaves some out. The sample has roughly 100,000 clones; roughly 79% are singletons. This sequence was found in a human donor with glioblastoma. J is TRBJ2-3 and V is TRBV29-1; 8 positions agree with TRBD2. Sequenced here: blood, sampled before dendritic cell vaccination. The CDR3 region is CSVPPTLAASTDTQYF. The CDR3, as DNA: TGCAGCGTTCCCCCCACACTAGCGGCTAGCACAGATACGCAGTATTTT.